Listed below are T cell receptor beta chains from one sample, sequenced in a study of cytomegalovirus exposure and HLA in healthy donors. Using immunoSEQ multiplex PCR, the repertoire was profiled, and TCRdb retains in-frame clones only, with some absent. The sample yields tens of thousands of clones, roughly 80% seen once. Sequenced material: PBMCs. Receptors originate from a male donor in good health and CMV-seronegative. CDR3s include the opening cysteine and the closing phenylalanine or tryptophan. Fields, in order: J gene, clone size, D gene, V gene, CDR3 DNA, CDR3 protein. D genes are given only for firm matches. Size values are once, few and many counts, or a class for expanded clones, and some rows have none.

J gene: TRBJ2-7
clone size: -
D gene: TRBD2
V gene: TRBV9
CDR3 DNA: TGTGCCAGCAGCGTAGAGCCTAGCGGATACGAGCAGTACTTC
CDR3 protein: CASSVEPSGYEQYF

J gene: TRBJ1-1
clone size: -
D gene: TRBD1
V gene: TRBV30
CDR3 DNA: TGTGCCTGGATGGGGACAGGATATCAGCTGAACACTGAAGCTTTCTTT
CDR3 protein: CAWMGTGYQLNTEAFF

J gene: TRBJ1-1
clone size: -
D gene: TRBD1
V gene: TRBV4-3
CDR3 DNA: TGCGCCAGCAGCCAATTGGGGACAGGGGGCTACACTGAAGCTTTCTTT
CDR3 protein: CASSQLGTGGYTEAFF

J gene: TRBJ1-5
clone size: -
D gene: TRBD1
V gene: TRBV18
CDR3 DNA: TGTGCCAGCTCGACAGGGGGTAATCAGCCCCAGCATTTT
CDR3 protein: CASSTGGNQPQHF

J gene: TRBJ1-1
clone size: few
D gene: -
V gene: TRBV11-3
CDR3 DNA: TGTGCCAGCAGCATCCGGGGGGAGGCTGAAGCTTTCTTT
CDR3 protein: CASSIRGEAEAFF

J gene: TRBJ1-2
clone size: -
D gene: TRBD1
V gene: TRBV7-2
CDR3 DNA: TGTGCCAGCAGCTCACAGGGGAACTATGGCTACACCTTC
CDR3 protein: CASSSQGNYGYTF

J gene: TRBJ1-2
clone size: -
D gene: -
V gene: TRBV7-9
CDR3 DNA: TGTGCCAGCAGCTTAGTAAAAGGCTACACCTTC
CDR3 protein: CASSLVKGYTF

J gene: TRBJ2-5
clone size: -
D gene: -
V gene: TRBV9
CDR3 DNA: TGTGCCAGCAGCGTAGGGGCAGGGGACCAAGAGACCCAGTACTTC
CDR3 protein: CASSVGAGDQETQYF

J gene: TRBJ2-4
clone size: once
D gene: TRBD2
V gene: TRBV11-3
CDR3 DNA: TGTGCCAGCAGCTTCGGTAGCGGGAGGGCCGACAAAAACAGTCAGTACTTC
CDR3 protein: CASSFGSGRADKNSQYF

J gene: TRBJ1-4
clone size: -
D gene: TRBD1
V gene: TRBV25-1
CDR3 DNA: TGTGCCAGCAGACCGGGACAGGGGCTTCGGAGTGAAAAACTGTTTTTT
CDR3 protein: CASRPGQGLRSEKLFF

J gene: TRBJ1-2
clone size: -
D gene: TRBD1
V gene: TRBV19
CDR3 DNA: TGTGCCAGTAGTGCACAGGGGGCCGACTATGGCCACACCTTC
CDR3 protein: CASSAQGADYGHTF

J gene: TRBJ1-2
clone size: -
D gene: -
V gene: TRBV19
CDR3 DNA: TGTGCCAGCTTAGCTTACCCGGGAACCAACTATGGCTACACCTTC
CDR3 protein: CASLAYPGTNYGYTF

J gene: TRBJ2-7
clone size: -
D gene: -
V gene: TRBV27
CDR3 DNA: TGTGCCAGCAGACCTCAAGGCGGATTCAGTTCCTACGAGCAGTACTTC
CDR3 protein: CASRPQGGFSSYEQYF

J gene: TRBJ1-1
clone size: -
D gene: TRBD1
V gene: TRBV2
CDR3 DNA: TGTGCCAGCAACCCGGGACAGAAAAACACTGAAGCTTTCTTT
CDR3 protein: CASNPGQKNTEAFF

J gene: TRBJ1-1
clone size: -
D gene: -
V gene: TRBV18
CDR3 DNA: TGTGCCAGCTCACCAGGGCTGGTCACTGAAGCTTTCTTT
CDR3 protein: CASSPGLVTEAFF

J gene: TRBJ1-3
clone size: -
D gene: -
V gene: TRBV4-3
CDR3 DNA: TGCGCCAGCAGCCGGACAGCTCGCTCCTCTGGAAACACCATATATTTT
CDR3 protein: CASSRTARSSGNTIYF

J gene: TRBJ2-7
clone size: few
D gene: TRBD1
V gene: TRBV28
CDR3 DNA: TGTGCCAGCAGTCTTACGGGACAGGGTTCCTACGAGCAGTACTTC
CDR3 protein: CASSLTGQGSYEQYF

J gene: TRBJ2-5
clone size: -
D gene: -
V gene: TRBV6-6
CDR3 DNA: TGTGCCATAGGGGATGACCAAGAGACCCAGTACTTC
CDR3 protein: CAIGDDQETQYF

J gene: TRBJ1-1
clone size: -
D gene: -
V gene: TRBV5-1
CDR3 DNA: TGCGCCAGCAGCTCAGAAGGACCGACTAGCACCGATGAAGCTTTCTTT
CDR3 protein: CASSSEGPTSTDEAFF

J gene: TRBJ2-2
clone size: once
D gene: -
V gene: TRBV7-2
CDR3 DNA: TGTGCCAGCAGCCTACTCCCGTTGGAGCTGTTTTTT
CDR3 protein: CASSLLPLELFF

J gene: TRBJ2-1
clone size: -
D gene: TRBD2
V gene: TRBV5-4
CDR3 DNA: TGTGCCAGCAGCCCGCTAGCGGGAGTCTACAATGAGCAGTTCTTC
CDR3 protein: CASSPLAGVYNEQFF

J gene: TRBJ2-5
clone size: -
D gene: TRBD2
V gene: TRBV28
CDR3 DNA: TGTGCCAGCAGTTCACCTAGCGGGAAAGAGACCCAGTACTTC
CDR3 protein: CASSSPSGKETQYF

J gene: TRBJ1-4
clone size: once
D gene: -
V gene: TRBV19
CDR3 DNA: TGTGCCAGTAGTATTAGGTCCGGACAGAGGCCTAATGAAAAACTGTTTTTT
CDR3 protein: CASSIRSGQRPNEKLFF

J gene: TRBJ2-7
clone size: -
D gene: -
V gene: TRBV6-5
CDR3 DNA: TGTGCCAGCAAACCCGGGATCGCTTCCTACGAGCAGTACTTC
CDR3 protein: CASKPGIASYEQYF

J gene: TRBJ1-2
clone size: -
D gene: TRBD1
V gene: TRBV6-5
CDR3 DNA: TGTGCCAGCAAAGGACCGGGACAGGCCTATGGCTACACCTTC
CDR3 protein: CASKGPGQAYGYTF

J gene: TRBJ2-7
clone size: once
D gene: -
V gene: TRBV7-9
CDR3 DNA: TGTGCCAGCAGCTCCATAGGGGGTTCGAGCAGCTCCTACTTC
CDR3 protein: CASSSIGGSSSSYF

J gene: TRBJ1-1
clone size: few
D gene: -
V gene: TRBV7-3
CDR3 DNA: TGTGCCAGCAGCCCCCGGGAAGGGAACACTGAAGCTTTCTTT
CDR3 protein: CASSPREGNTEAFF

J gene: TRBJ1-6
clone size: -
D gene: TRBD1
V gene: TRBV2
CDR3 DNA: TGTGCCAGTACGACAGGGGGATGGAATTCACCCCTCCACTTT
CDR3 protein: CASTTGGWNSPLHF

J gene: TRBJ1-3
clone size: -
D gene: -
V gene: TRBV7-2
CDR3 DNA: TGTGCCAGCAGTTTCTTCTCAGGGTCTGGAAACACCATATATTTT
CDR3 protein: CASSFFSGSGNTIYF

J gene: TRBJ2-3
clone size: few
D gene: TRBD1
V gene: TRBV6-1
CDR3 DNA: TGTGCCAGCAGGAAGGACAGGGGGACAGATACGCAGTATTTT
CDR3 protein: CASRKDRGTDTQYF

J gene: TRBJ1-1
clone size: once
D gene: TRBD1
V gene: TRBV7-2
CDR3 DNA: TGTGCCAGCAGCTTCCGGCCAACCGGGACAGGGGTTAACACTGAAGCTTTCTTT
CDR3 protein: CASSFRPTGTGVNTEAFF

J gene: TRBJ1-2
clone size: -
D gene: TRBD1
V gene: TRBV27
CDR3 DNA: TGTGCCAGCAGTTTAACCCGCGACAGGGACTATGGCTACACCTTC
CDR3 protein: CASSLTRDRDYGYTF

J gene: TRBJ1-1
clone size: few
D gene: -
V gene: TRBV5-1
CDR3 DNA: TGCGCCAGCACCTCGTTTAAGGCGGCGAACACTGAAGCTTTCTTT
CDR3 protein: CASTSFKAANTEAFF

J gene: TRBJ1-3
clone size: many
D gene: TRBD1
V gene: TRBV27
CDR3 DNA: TGTGCCAGCGGACAGGGTTGGGACACCATATATTTT
CDR3 protein: CASGQGWDTIYF